These T cell receptor beta chains were read from a single sample in a study of blood T cell repertoires in COVID-19. TCRdb's copy holds only in-frame clones and misses some; the assay was immunoSEQ multiplex PCR. The profile shows roughly 180,000 clones, approximately 85% of them singletons. Sequencing was carried out using peripheral blood. All receptors derive from a man older than 75 with COVID-19, enrolled during active disease. Both conserved end residues are part of each CDR3. The D gene is left open where the match is weak. Clone size is not always given. Where it is, it says once, few, many or a class for expanded clones.

TRBJ1-4,TRBV4-3,NA,NA,CASSQDTGWGELFF,TGCGCCAGCAGCCAAGATACAGGGTGGGGAGAACTGTTTTTT
TRBJ2-1,TRBV5-1,TRBD1,NA,CASSLLQGQGYNEQFF,TGCGCCAGCAGCTTATTACAGGGACAGGGGTACAATGAGCAGTTCTTC
TRBJ1-5,TRBV24-1,NA,NA,CATSVLKFPEGGNQPQHF,TGTGCCACCAGTGTCCTCAAATTCCCGGAGGGGGGGAATCAGCCCCAGCATTTT
TRBJ1-1,TRBV9,NA,NA,CASSVEAGMNTEAFF,TGTGCCAGCAGCGTAGAAGCAGGAATGAACACTGAAGCTTTCTTT
TRBJ2-2,TRBV10-3,NA,NA,CAISESLTVENTGELFF,TGTGCCATCAGTGAGTCTTTGACTGTTGAGAACACCGGGGAGCTGTTTTTT
TRBJ1-2,TRBV28,TRBD1,once,CASSSTGKGYTF,TGTGCCAGCAGTTCGACAGGGAAAGGCTACACCTTC
TRBJ2-2,TRBV18,TRBD2,NA,CASSPRGLAGGVNTGELFF,TGTGCCAGCTCACCGCGCGGACTAGCGGGGGGCGTAAACACCGGGGAGCTGTTTTTT
TRBJ1-4,TRBV6-5,TRBD1,few,CASSRQGTNEKLFF,TGTGCCAGCAGTCGACAGGGGACTAATGAAAAACTGTTTTTT
TRBJ2-7,TRBV19,NA,NA,CASSMGQTFTYEQYF,TGTGCCAGTAGTATGGGGCAGACATTCACCTACGAGCAGTACTTC
TRBJ2-3,TRBV5-1,NA,NA,CASSSARGGTDTQYF,TGCGCCAGCAGCTCGGCTAGAGGTGGGACAGATACGCAGTATTTT
TRBJ1-1,TRBV7-9,TRBD1,NA,CASSLGTGGLNTEAFF,TGTGCCAGCAGTCTTGGGACAGGGGGCTTGAACACTGAAGCTTTCTTT
TRBJ2-5,TRBV5-5,NA,NA,CASSLAGETQYF,TGTGCCAGCAGCTTGGCGGGGGAGACCCAGTACTTC
TRBJ1-2,TRBV10-3,TRBD1,NA,CAISENLGDRGYGYTF,TGTGCCATCAGTGAAAATTTGGGGGACAGGGGCTATGGCTACACCTTC
TRBJ2-5,TRBV19,NA,NA,CASSVVQQETQYF,TGTGCCAGTAGTGTGGTTCAGCAAGAGACCCAGTACTTC
TRBJ2-7,TRBV12-3/TRBV12-4,TRBD2,NA,CASGRGESYEQYF,TGTGCCAGCGGGCGGGGGGAGTCCTACGAGCAGTACTTC
TRBJ2-2,TRBV2,TRBD1,NA,CASSRGRYTGELFF,TGTGCCAGTTCCAGGGGGCGATACACCGGGGAGCTGTTTTTT
TRBJ2-5,TRBV4-3,TRBD2,once,CASSQELAGGRIETQYF,TGCGCCAGCAGCCAAGAGCTAGCGGGGGGTAGGATAGAGACCCAGTACTTC
TRBJ2-1,TRBV7-9,TRBD1,NA,CASSVGTGEFDEQFF,TGTGCCAGCAGCGTTGGGACAGGGGAGTTTGATGAGCAGTTCTTC
TRBJ2-1,TRBV7-2,NA,once,CASSLVSGGRYNEQFF,TGTGCCAGCAGCTTAGTCTCAGGGGGGAGGTACAATGAGCAGTTCTTC
TRBJ1-2,TRBV7-2,NA,NA,CASSFSNYGYTF,TGTGCCAGCAGCTTTAGTAACTATGGCTACACCTTC
TRBJ1-4,TRBV2,NA,NA,CASAPRTNEKLFF,TGTGCCAGCGCCCCGCGGACTAATGAAAAACTGTTTTTT
TRBJ1-2,TRBV5-1,NA,NA,CASSTAVGNYGYTF,TGCGCCAGCAGCACAGCAGTTGGAAACTATGGCTACACCTTC
TRBJ2-5,TRBV19,NA,NA,CASSPGSRYETQYF,TGTGCCAGTAGTCCCGGGAGTAGGTACGAGACCCAGTACTTC
TRBJ1-2,TRBV13,TRBD1,NA,CASSLQTDRGRNYGYTF,TGTGCCAGCAGCTTACAAACGGACAGGGGGCGCAACTATGGCTACACCTTC
TRBJ1-6,TRBV5-6,TRBD1,NA,CASSYGTGGNSPLHF,TGTGCCAGCAGCTACGGGACAGGGGGCAATTCACCCCTCCACTTT
TRBJ1-1,TRBV18,NA,NA,CASSLERRSEAFF,TGTGCCAGCTCCCTGGAGAGGCGGTCTGAAGCTTTCTTT
TRBJ1-1,TRBV27,TRBD1,NA,CASSLPPGQGVGEAFF,TGTGCCAGCAGTCTCCCCCCGGGACAGGGGGTAGGTGAAGCTTTCTTT
TRBJ1-4,TRBV25-1,NA,NA,CASRKTATNEKLFF,TGTGCCAGCAGAAAGACAGCAACTAATGAAAAACTGTTTTTT
TRBJ1-2,TRBV6-5,TRBD1,NA,CASIKQGAYGYTF,TGTGCCAGCATAAAGCAGGGGGCCTATGGCTACACCTTC
TRBJ2-2,TRBV2,TRBD2,NA,CASSNGLAGTGELFF,TGTGCCAGCAGCAATGGACTAGCGGGCACCGGGGAGCTGTTTTTT
TRBJ1-1,TRBV5-4,TRBD1,NA,CASSWGRGMDTEAFF,TGTGCCAGCAGCTGGGGCAGGGGGATGGACACTGAAGCTTTCTTT
TRBJ2-7,TRBV2,TRBD2,NA,CASRRSGGNLSYEQYF,TGTGCCAGCAGACGTAGCGGGGGTAATCTTTCCTACGAGCAGTACTTC
TRBJ2-7,TRBV12-3/TRBV12-4,TRBD1,NA,CASSRQGREQYF,TGTGCCAGCAGTCGACAGGGTCGGGAGCAGTACTTC
TRBJ1-5,TRBV4-2,NA,once,CASSQVEGLLQSQPQHF,TGTGCCAGCAGCCAAGTTGAGGGACTGCTCCAGTCACAGCCCCAGCATTTT
TRBJ2-1,TRBV11-2,TRBD2,NA,CASSLDRRASGDNEQFF,TGTGCCAGCAGCTTAGACAGAAGGGCTAGCGGGGACAATGAGCAGTTCTTC
TRBJ2-6,TRBV6-6,NA,NA,CASSYSQSSGANVLTF,TGTGCCAGCAGTTACTCCCAGTCCTCTGGGGCCAACGTCCTGACTTTC
TRBJ1-2,TRBV28,TRBD1,NA,CASLPGQGAGGYTF,TGTGCCAGCCTACCGGGACAGGGGGCTGGTGGCTACACCTTC
TRBJ2-5,TRBV6-1,TRBD1,NA,CASSSGTGQETQYF,TGTGCCAGCAGTTCCGGGACAGGGCAAGAGACCCAGTACTTC
TRBJ1-4,TRBV3-1/TRBV3-2,TRBD1,NA,CASSPPPHDRGRREKLFF,TGTGCCAGCAGCCCCCCTCCCCACGACAGGGGGAGAAGGGAAAAACTGTTTTTT
TRBJ1-6,TRBV28,NA,once,CASTLQRVVSNSPLHF,TGTGCCAGCACTCTACAGAGGGTAGTTTCTAATTCACCCCTCCACTTT
TRBJ2-1,TRBV7-8,TRBD2,NA,CASSLGSGGTYNEQFF,TGTGCCAGCAGCTTGGGAAGCGGGGGGACCTACAATGAGCAGTTCTTC
TRBJ1-3,TRBV3-1/TRBV3-2,NA,NA,CASSQDNSGNTIYF,TGTGCCAGCAGCCAAGATAATTCTGGAAACACCATATATTTT
TRBJ1-5,TRBV2,TRBD1,NA,CASSANQGVRQPQHF,TGTGCCAGCAGTGCTAACCAGGGGGTGAGGCAGCCCCAGCATTTT
TRBJ2-4,TRBV9,NA,NA,CASSVAPDSKNIQYF,TGTGCCAGCAGCGTAGCCCCCGACTCTAAAAACATTCAGTACTTC
TRBJ2-7,TRBV3-1/TRBV3-2,TRBD1,NA,CASSQGTTGGLYEQYF,TGTGCCAGCAGCCAAGGAACGACAGGGGGCCTCTACGAGCAGTACTTC
TRBJ1-3,TRBV18,NA,NA,CASSPLATSSSGNTIYF,TGTGCCAGCTCACCACTAGCCACCTCGAGCTCTGGAAACACCATATATTTT